Presented here are 17 T cell receptor beta chains from one specimen sequenced in a study of OX40 agonist ivuxolimab in advanced cancers. Measured with immunoSEQ multiplex PCR; TCRdb has only the in-frame clones, and not every one. The profile covers tens of thousands of clones, with around 89% appearing a single time and approximately 5% taken by the ten largest. Sequencing was performed on CD4+ or CD8+ T cells sorted from blood, taken in a trial of the OX40 agonist ivuxolimab. These receptors all stem from an adult with an advanced solid tumor such as melanoma, head and neck, liver or kidney cancer.

This chain uses TRBV6-6 with TRBJ2-2, with 8 nucleotides matching TRBD2. The V segment lost 6 bases and the J segment 0 bases; nucleotides outside the gene matches: 3. This CDR3 is 15 amino acids long. Per the germline V gene, CDR1 is MNHNY and CDR2 is SVGAGI (reference sequence). The CDR3 DNA is TGTGCCAGCAGGCCGGGACTAGCGAACACCGGGGAGCTGTTTTTT. This translates into CASRPGLANTGELFF.

The chain recombines TRBV2 with TRBJ2-3, with D tentatively TRBD2 (5 bases). The CDR3 covers 15 residues. V lost 0 bases and J lost 8, with 15 bases in between. CDR1 and CDR2 from the germline V gene are SNHLY and FYNNEI. The CDR3 loop is CASSEAGSAGGTQYF. The CDR3 coding sequence is TGTGCCAGCAGTGAAGCGGGGAGCGCCGGAGGTACGCAGTATTTT.

The genes are TRBV9 and TRBJ2-7; tentative D call: TRBD2 (5 bases). V was pared by 1 base and J by 5 bases, with 16 bases between. CDR1 and CDR2 from the germline V gene are SGDLS and YYNGEE. The CDR3 is 15 residues long. This CDR3 reads CASSVSPAGFHEQYF. The CDR3 DNA is TGTGCCAGCAGCGTAAGCCCCGCGGGTTTCCACGAGCAGTACTTC.

This chain links TRBV4-2 with TRBJ2-2, with D perhaps matching TRBD1 (5 bases). Trimming stripped 5 bases from V and 2 bases from J, with 15 bases between. CDR1 is LGHNA, CDR2 YNFKEQ, per germline. CDR3 length: 16 amino acids. The DNA of the CDR3 is TGTGCCAGCAGCTACCAAAGGGGAATCAACACCGGGGAGCTGTTTTTT. It specifies CASSYQRGINTGELFF.

This sequence joins TRBV9 and TRBJ1-6; no clear D gene. The CDR3 covers 14 residues. Germline V gene data show CDR1 as SGDLS and CDR2 as YYNGEE. V lost 4 bases and J 10 bases, leaving 15 bases between the germline ends. The CDR3 loop is CASSTGPSRSPLHF. CDR3 sequence (DNA): TGTGCCAGCAGCACTGGACCGAGTCGGTCACCCCTCCACTTT. The variable domain in full, with the rest retrieved from reference TRBV9 and TRBJ1-6, is DSGVTQTPKHLITATGQRVTLRCSPRSGDLSVYWYQQSLDQGLQFLIQYYNGEERAKGNILERFSAQQFPDLHSELNLSSLELGDSALYFCASSTGPSRSPLHFGNGTRLTVT.

This clone was observed a handful of times. This chain links TRBV28 with TRBJ1-5; D is undetermined. This CDR3 has 12 amino acids. Germline V lookup: CDR1 MDHEN, CDR2 SYDVKM. Trimming removed 2 bases from V and 6 bases from J, with 5 bases in between. The CDR3: CASSLGFQPQHF. DNA for the CDR3: TGTGCCAGCAGTTTAGGTTTTCAGCCCCAGCATTTT. Full variable domain (missing parts from reference TRBV28 and TRBJ1-5): DVKVTQSSRYLVKRTGEKVFLECVQDMDHENMFWYRQDPGLGLRLIYFSYDVKMKEKGDIPEGYSVSREKKERFSLILESASTNQTSMYLCASSLGFQPQHFGDGTRLSIL.

The rearrangement uses TRBV6-1 and TRBJ2-5; no firm D call. V was cut by 2 bases and J by 10 bases, with 20 bases left in between. The CDR3 extends over 15 amino acids. Per the germline V gene, CDR1 is MNHNS and CDR2 is SASEGT. CDR3 sequence reads: CASSEMGSSLSVQYF. CDR3 coding DNA: TGTGCCAGCAGTGAAATGGGCAGCTCCTTATCGGTCCAGTACTTC.

The rearrangement uses TRBV5-1 and TRBJ2-1; unclear D gene. CDR1 and CDR2 (germline): SGHRS, YFSETQ. The CDR3 sequence is 14 residues long. V dropped 1 base and J dropped 7 bases, with 12 bases sitting between them. CDR3 region: CASSLLSEKNEQFF. The CDR3 region has the DNA TGCGCCAGCAGCTTGCTTTCGGAGAAAAATGAGCAGTTCTTC.

This chain uses TRBV30 with TRBJ2-1; 10 nucleotides line up with TRBD2. Germline V CDR1 and CDR2: GTSNPN, SVGIG (reference sequence). The junction had 9 bases not matched to a gene; V was cut back by 1 base and J by 0 bases. The length of the CDR3 is 18 residues. The chain's CDR3 is CAWSGGTSAPSSYNEQFF. The DNA for the CDR3 is TGTGCCTGGAGTGGTGGGACTAGCGCACCCAGCTCCTACAATGAGCAGTTCTTC.

The chain joins TRBV5-1 to TRBJ1-4, with D perhaps TRBD1 (6 bases). The CDR3 covers 15 residues. V gave up 4 bases and J gave up 6 bases, with 16 bases separating them. The germline V gene encodes CDR1 SGHRS and CDR2 YFSETQ. CDR3 sequence: CASSTSDSRDEKLFF. CDR3 nucleotide sequence: TGCGCCAGCAGCACATCGGACAGTCGAGATGAAAAACTGTTTTTT.

J is TRBJ2-1 and V is TRBV30; 8 bases are a match to TRBD1. The J segment lost 8 bases and the V segment lost 2 bases, leaving 8 bases of the junction unmatched. This CDR3 is built from 14 residues. Germline CDR1 reads GTSNPN; CDR2 reads SVGIG (reference sequence). DNA for the CDR3: TGTGCCTGGAGTCTTGACAGGGGAGTAGATGAGCAGTTCTTC. Its translation: CAWSLDRGVDEQFF. The full variable domain, rest sourced from reference TRBV30 and TRBJ2-1, is SQTIHQWPATLVQPVGSPLSLECTVEGTSNPNLYWYRQAAGRGLQLLFYSVGIGQISSEVPQNLSASRPQDRQFILSSKKLLLSDSGFYLCAWSLDRGVDEQFFGPGTRLTVL.

This clone was observed a single time. The chain carries TRBV28 and TRBJ1-2, with 9 bases aligning to TRBD1. This CDR3 is 14 amino acids long. Looked up from germline, CDR1 is MDHEN and CDR2 is SYDVKM. J gave up 4 bases and V 7 bases, and 7 bases lay outside the gene matches. CDR3 loop: CASNKGQGFYGYTF. The CDR3 DNA is TGTGCCAGCAATAAAGGACAGGGGTTCTATGGCTACACCTTC.

The V call is TRBV19, the J call TRBJ1-2, with D possibly being TRBD1 (5 bases). The ends were cut back, 3 bases at V and 8 bases at J, with 16 bases in the middle. The CDR3 contains 14 residues. Germline V gene lookup returns CDR1 LNHDA and CDR2 SQIVND (reference sequence). CDR3 in amino acids: CASSISLRTFGYTF. DNA for the CDR3: TGTGCCAGTAGTATTTCCCTCCGGACATTCGGCTACACCTTC.

The V call is TRBV7-3, the J call TRBJ2-1; 10 positions agree with TRBD2. Per the germline V gene, CDR1 is SGHTA and CDR2 is FQGTGA. V lost 3 bases to trimming and J lost 5 bases; unmatched junction nucleotides: 1. CDR3 length: 14 residues. Here the CDR3 reads CASSFSGGNNEQFF. CDR3 sequence (DNA): TGTGCCAGCAGCTTTAGCGGGGGGAACAATGAGCAGTTCTTC.

The V and J genes are TRBV2 and TRBJ1-1, with D tentatively TRBD1 (6 bases). Germline CDR1 and CDR2: SNHLY and FYNNEI. The CDR3 extends over 13 amino acids. The V end lost 4 bases, the J end lost 3 bases, and 9 bases lay between the germline ends. The CDR3: CASSAQGYTEAFF. The CDR3 nucleotides read TGTGCCAGCAGTGCCCAGGGGTACACTGAAGCTTTCTTT. Full variable domain (outside the CDR3, taken from reference TRBV2 and TRBJ1-1): EPEVTQTPSHQVTQMGQEVILRCVPISNHLYFYWYRQILGQKVEFLVSFYNNEISEKSEIFDDQFSVERPDGSNFTLKIRSTKLEDSAMYFCASSAQGYTEAFFGQGTRLTVV.

This chain's CDR3 is CASSEARGRQPQHF. The CDR3 nucleotides read TGTGCCAGCAGTGAAGCGAGGGGCCGGCAGCCCCAGCATTTT. The rearrangement joins TRBV2 to TRBJ1-5; D possibly corresponds to TRBD1 (5 bases). Per germline, CDR1 SNHLY and CDR2 FYNNEI. The CDR3 covers 14 residues. The V end lost 0 bases, the J end lost 7 bases, and 10 bases lay between the germline ends.

Only a few counts were recorded for this clone. The V and J genes are TRBV6-1 and TRBJ2-3; D gene uncertain. Germline CDR1 reads MNHNS; CDR2 reads SASEGT. V shed 5 bases and J shed 1 base, with 4 bases lying between them. This CDR3 contains 12 residues. In nucleotides, the CDR3 is TGTGCCAGCAGTTTCCGCACAGATACGCAGTATTTT. It encodes CASSFRTDTQYF.